This TCR beta chain was found in a study of T cell repertoires in cytomegalovirus infection. The CDR3 sequence is 15 residues long. Trimming cost V 0 bases and J 5 bases, with 13 bases left between them. Germline values: CDR1 MNHNY, CDR2 SVGAGI (reference sequence). A note on this clonotype: The antigen is not known.

TCRdb reprocessed the reads via MiXCR and lists one record per CDR3 protein. There are 700,000 to 950,000 distinct CDR3 sequences in the sample; approximately 30% occur only once, and around 12% lies in the top ten. The chain joins TRBV6-6 to TRBJ1-1, with D possibly TRBD1 on 5 matching bases. This receptor was identified in a human donor in good health (CMV status not recorded). Some clones in this sample may be carry-over from other donors' samples. Sequenced material: cultured CD8+ T cells from PBMCs, taken from culture after CMV antigen stimulation. CDR3 in amino acids: CASSYSGGGKTEAFF. The CDR3 DNA reads TGTGCCAGCAGTTACTCGGGGGGGGGAAAAACTGAAGCTTTCTTT.